This TCR beta chain was profiled in a study of cytomegalovirus exposure and HLA in healthy donors. Study-wide results and caveats: Earlier findings revealed that most TCR beta V segments proved productive either about 87% or about 30% of the time. A missense DCLRE1C variant was associated with V- and J-gene trimming of TCR beta chains in a later analysis, and an independent cohort replicated the association.

Germline V gene sequence: CDR1 LNHNV, CDR2 YYDKDF (reference sequence). This CDR3 has 14 amino acids. V was cut by 2 bases and J by 5 bases, with 13 bases left in between. Use of 60 Vbeta and 13 Jbeta primers characterized the PCR. The assay was immunoSEQ multiplex PCR, and TCRdb's table has in-frame clones only and misses some. The profile shows about 280,000 clones, 85% to 90% of them singletons. Note on this clone: Its antigen remains unknown.

Input material: PBMCs. This receptor was obtained from a woman between 18 and 29 years old in good health and CMV-seronegative. The chain combines TRBV15 with TRBJ2-7; the D gene is possibly TRBD1 (6 bases). The CDR3 here is CATSRSGQANEQYF. The CDR3 DNA reads TGTGCCACCAGCAGATCGGGACAAGCTAACGAGCAGTACTTC. Full variable domain (remainder filled in from reference TRBV15 and TRBJ2-7): DAMVIQNPRYQVTQFGKPVTLSCSQTLNHNVMYWYQQKSSQAPKLLFHYYDKDFNNEADTPDNFQSRRPNTSFCFLDIRSPGLGDTAMYLCATSRSGQANEQYFGPGTRLTVT.